The text below deals with one T cell receptor (beta chain). This specimen comes from a study of CD8+ T cells in alopecia areata. TCR sequencing used cDNA made by reverse transcription of extracted RNA. The table came from immunoSEQ multiplex PCR; TCRdb's copy has only in-frame clones and leaves some out. Of approximately 190,000 clones listed, more than 45% were seen once; the top ten hold 5% to 6%. The treatment: oral pan-JAK inhibitor, 5-10 mg twice daily. The CDR3 consists of 13 residues. With 10 bases removed from V and 0 bases from J, the gap between germline ends came to 10 bases. Germline loops: CDR1 LNHDA, CDR2 SQIVND (reference sequence).

Sequenced here: CD4+ T cells sorted from blood, sampled at week 24, from a patient treated with tofacitinib. The gene calls are TRBV19 and TRBJ2-4; tentative D call: TRBD2 (5 bases). The clonotype was recovered from a human donor with alopecia areata. The CDR3 sequence is CATRDLAKNIQYF. The CDR3 DNA reads TGTGCCACGAGGGATCTAGCCAAAAACATTCAGTACTTC. The whole variable domain, remainder taken from reference TRBV19 and TRBJ2-4, is DGGITQSPKYLFRKEGQNVTLSCEQNLNHDAMYWYRQDPGQGLRLIYYSQIVNDFQKGDIAEGYSVSREKKESFPLTVTSAQKNPTAFYLCATRDLAKNIQYFGAGTRLSVL.